This T cell receptor (beta chain) was identified during a study of human T cells and chemical hapten exposure (dated by TCRdb to the early 2020s). Notes on the research overall: For sensitization, 2% DPC in acetone was applied to a roughly 2 cm by roughly 2 cm area of upper inner arm skin. Patients additionally received weekly therapeutic DPC doses to the scalp throughout the approximately 25-week study period. Patch testing was done on the upper back using Finn chambers containing 0.01% DPC, and results were scored after 6 days according to International Contact Dermatitis Research Group standards. The mostly female patient cohort included alopecia areata with under or over 50% scalp involvement, alopecia totalis and alopecia universalis. Libraries were pooled for sequencing, and per-sample TCR yields varied mainly because of small differences in library volumes within the pool. The study tracked peripheral blood TCR repertoire changes in vivo during primary and secondary sensitization to the hapten diphenylcyclopropenone (DPC) in alopecia patients. Patient blood was sampled pre-sensitization (week 0) and at 2, 6 and about 24 weeks after DPC sensitization. For TCR sequencing, blood came from 25 to 35 alopecia patients at anywhere from one to four time points (pre-sensitization, 2, 6 and 24 weeks). What the authors observed across the whole study: After repeated subsampling, the strength of the expansion versus patch-test correlation and the threshold at which it became significant changed. Compared with pre-sensitization or healthy control sets, expanded TCRs formed significantly more large CDR3 similarity clusters, which is consistent with antigen-driven responses. The number of TCRs above 1 in 1000 frequency did not change with DPC sensitization; there was no evidence of global repertoire structure alterations. Patch test score was positively correlated with the number of PT1 expanded TCRs, with significance at thresholds 8, 16 and 32 but not at 4. Alopecia, a presumed autoimmune disease, was present in all patients, so the immune response of the patients might differ from that of healthy individuals.

The CDR3 numbers 17 residues from cysteine through phenylalanine. Only CDR3 DNA remains: 51 bases, in frame from the first base. CDR1 is given as MNHEY and CDR2 as SVGAGI, both from the germline V gene. V drops 2 bases and J drops 4 bases, leaving 15 bases in between. The intended sense of this specimen's time point label: patch test 2, 6 weeks after DPC sensitization. The treatment or condition label for this specimen denotes: therapeutic diphenylcyclopropenone sensitization with weekly scalp DPC. Blood at each patch-test visit was drawn before the patch test was applied. Eligible patients were aged 18 to 70, diagnosed with alopecia, deemed suitable for DPC therapy, and excluded if pregnant. Total RNA was extracted from unfractionated whole blood that had been collected in Tempus Blood RNA tubes. This clonotype was found many times. The clone's antigen remains unknown. No much larger clonotype is one base removed from it; base qualities were not supplied.

The method behind the library was RACE. The sample was run on a NextSeq 500. During library preparation, unique molecular identifiers were attached to individual cDNA molecules so that TCRs could be counted quantitatively and reproducibly. From each blood RNA sample, both TCR alpha and TCR beta chains were sequenced. The source study handled its data this way. The median number of TCRs per sample was over 95,000, ranging from roughly 23,224 to 690,600. V, J and CDR3 annotation of the TCR reads was performed with the Decombinator software suite. Every sample was subsampled to the same number of TCRs (28,000) for the PS versus PT1 abundance plots. Expanded TCRs were defined as absent before sensitization and observed at least eight times at the 2-week time point. Starting from the raw public reads, TCRdb applied fastp trimming at Q25, assembled clones with MiXCR and retained in-frame beta chains. Under each unique CDR3 protein, matching rows form one entry showing the most common genes and DNA. Here the V and J calls rest on TCRdb's processing, not on the authors' analysis. The sample yields hundreds of thousands of distinct CDR3 sequences; about 6% were counted once. The top ten hold 5% to 6% of the sample.

The sample in question was whole blood, obtained in connection with sensitization to the hapten diphenylcyclopropenone (DPC). This receptor was taken from a woman younger than 35 with alopecia areata. Some clones in this sample may be carry-over from other donors' samples. The receptor chain draws on TRBV6-5 and TRBJ2-6; TRBD2 is possibly the D segment (6 matching bases). CDR3 loop: CASSYRFREAGANVLTF. The DNA sequence reads TGTGCCAGCAGTTACCGGTTCAGGGAGGCAGGGGCCAACGTCCTGACTTTC.